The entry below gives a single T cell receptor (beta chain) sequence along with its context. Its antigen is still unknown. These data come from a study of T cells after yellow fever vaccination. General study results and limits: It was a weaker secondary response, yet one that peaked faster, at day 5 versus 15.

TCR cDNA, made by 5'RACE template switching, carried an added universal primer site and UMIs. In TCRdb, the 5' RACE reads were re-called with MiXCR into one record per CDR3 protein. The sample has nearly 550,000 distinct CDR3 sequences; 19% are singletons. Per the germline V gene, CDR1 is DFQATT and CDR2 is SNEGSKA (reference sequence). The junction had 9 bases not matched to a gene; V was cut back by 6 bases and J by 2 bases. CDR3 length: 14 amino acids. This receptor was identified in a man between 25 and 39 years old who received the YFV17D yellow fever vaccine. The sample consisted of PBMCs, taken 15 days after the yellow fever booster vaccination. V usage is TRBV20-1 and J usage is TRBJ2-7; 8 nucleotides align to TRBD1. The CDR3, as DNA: TGCAGTGCGACCCGACAGGGGACCACCTACGAGCAGTACTTC. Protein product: CSATRQGTTYEQYF.